These 25 T cell receptor beta chains share one sample of origin, sequenced in a study of T-cell memory formation after mild COVID-19. TCRdb used MiXCR to reprocess the 5' RACE reads, holding one entry per CDR3 protein. The data show about 430,000 distinct CDR3 sequences, 24% seen once. Sequenced: PBMCs or a T cell subset sorted from them (not recorded which). The receptors were gathered from an adult woman who had mild COVID-19 (a few samples of this study predate the infection). Cell type and time point are not known.

This clonotype was seen a handful of times. The chain is built from TRBV7-9 and TRBJ2-6; D ambiguous. Germline V lookup: CDR1 SEHNR, CDR2 FQNEAQ (reference sequence). Trimming cost V 0 bases and J 0 bases, with 9 bases left between them. This CDR3 comprises 17 residues. CDR3 protein: CASSLAPGGSGANVLTF. The CDR3 DNA reads as TGTGCCAGCAGCTTAGCACCCGGCGGCTCTGGGGCCAACGTCCTGACTTTC.

The J gene is TRBJ2-5, the V gene TRBV20-1; 12 bases align to TRBD2. Germline V lookup: CDR1 DFQATT, CDR2 SNEGSKA (reference sequence). J lost 1 base, V lost 2 bases, and 11 bases had no gene match. The CDR3 has 18 residues. As DNA, the CDR3 is TGCAGTGCTAGAATCCTTCGAGGACTAGCGGGACCCCAAGAGACCCAGTACTTC. The encoded protein is CSARILRGLAGPQETQYF.

J is TRBJ2-5 and V is TRBV7-3, with TRBD2 identical over 12 bases. Germline V CDR1 and CDR2: SGHTA, FQGTGA. V lost 5 bases to trimming and J lost 2 bases; unmatched junction nucleotides: 9. The length of the CDR3 is 17 residues. The CDR3 reads CASSAFGTSGPQETQYF. In DNA, the CDR3 is TGTGCCAGCAGCGCCTTCGGGACTAGCGGGCCACAAGAGACCCAGTACTTC. Full variable domain (missing parts from reference TRBV7-3 and TRBJ2-5): GAGVSQTPSNKVTEKGKYVELRCDPISGHTALYWYRQSLGQGPEFLIYFQGTGAADDSGLPNDRFFAVRPEGSVSTLKIQRTERGDSAVYLCASSAFGTSGPQETQYFGPGTRLLVL.

The V and J genes are TRBV6-1 and TRBJ2-5, with D possibly called TRBD1 or TRBD2 (5 bases each). Trimming pared 5 bases from V and 5 bases from J, leaving 21 bases between. The CDR3 has 16 amino acids. Germline assignment: CDR1 MNHNS and CDR2 SASEGT. The CDR3 is CASSNTAGTPWETQYF. Here the CDR3 DNA reads TGTGCCAGCAGTAACACTGCTGGGACGCCCTGGGAGACCCAGTACTTC.

This clonotype was seen many times. The V gene is TRBV7-2, the J gene TRBJ1-1; TRBD1 matches 7 bases. Germline CDR1 reads SGHTA; CDR2 reads FQGNSA. The CDR3 contains 18 residues. V gave up 1 base and J gave up 2 bases; unmatched junction bases: 13. Written as DNA, the CDR3 is TGTGCCAGCAGCTTAGGTTTTAGAGGGGGCGTTCTTAACACTGAAGCTTTCTTT. It specifies CASSLGFRGGVLNTEAFF.

J is TRBJ2-2 and V is TRBV4-3; no firm D call. V was trimmed by 0 bases and J by 3 bases, leaving 8 bases between them. The length of the CDR3 is 15 residues. CDR1 LGHNA and CDR2 YSLEER come from the germline V gene. The CDR3 sequence: CASSQDRQYTGELFF. The CDR3 DNA is TGCGCCAGCAGCCAAGATCGGCAGTACACCGGGGAGCTGTTTTTT.

This clonotype was seen a handful of times. The gene calls are TRBV6-5 and TRBJ2-3; D not certain. V lost 6 bases, J lost 0 bases, and 7 bases lay in between. The CDR3 runs to 13 residues. Germline-derived CDR1 and CDR2 are MNHEY and SVGAGI. The CDR3 DNA is TGTGCCAGCAGACATTCTAGCACAGATACGCAGTATTTT. It is translated as CASRHSSTDTQYF.

This clonotype was detected many times. The chain is built from TRBV9 and TRBJ2-3; no clear D gene. This CDR3 contains 15 residues. Deletions cut 0 bases from V and 0 bases from J, with 8 bases between. From germline, CDR1 is SGDLS and CDR2 YYNGEE. The CDR3, as DNA: TGTGCCAGCAGCGTAGAATTAAGGAGCACAGATACGCAGTATTTT. Its translation is CASSVELRSTDTQYF.

The CDR3 sequence: CSVRRTSQETQYF. For the CDR3, the DNA is TGCAGCGTCCGACGGACGTCTCAAGAGACCCAGTACTTC. The V and J genes are TRBV29-1 and TRBJ2-5; D unresolved. The ends were cut back, 6 bases at V and 2 bases at J, with 13 bases in the middle. Germline CDR1 SQVTM, CDR2 ANQGSEA. This CDR3 has 13 amino acids.

This clonotype came up a few times. This chain uses TRBV27 with TRBJ2-7, with TRBD1 identical over 10 bases. Trimming cost V 4 bases and J 1 base; bases outside gene matches: 1. The germline V gene has CDR1 MNHEY and CDR2 SMNVEV (reference sequence). The CDR3 loop spans 14 amino acids. Here the CDR3 DNA reads TGTGCCAGCAGTTGGACAGGGGGATCCTACGAGCAGTACTTC. This gives the protein CASSWTGGSYEQYF.

This clonotype was recorded many times. V is TRBV6-2 or TRBV6-3 and J is TRBJ2-6, with 8 bases that match TRBD1. V lost 5 bases and J lost 2; bases outside the gene matches: 8. The CDR3 covers 17 residues. Germline V gene sequence: CDR1 MNHEY, CDR2 SVGEGT. This chain's CDR3 is CASSRGQGWAGANVLTF. CDR3 DNA sequence: TGTGCCAGCAGTAGAGGACAGGGATGGGCTGGGGCCAACGTCCTGACTTTC.

The CDR3 nucleotides are TGTGCCAGCAGCCGAGAATCAGGGGTAGCTGAAAAACTGTTTTTT. Protein sequence: CASSRESGVAEKLFF. The chain uses TRBV3-1 and TRBJ1-4; D possibly corresponds to TRBD1 (6 bases). The V gene lost 4 bases and the J gene lost 7 bases, with 16 bases spanning the gap. Germline CDR1 and CDR2: LGHDT and YNNKEL (reference sequence). The CDR3 spans 15 residues. The variable domain in full, with the rest retrieved from reference TRBV3-1 and TRBJ1-4, is DTAVSQTPKYLVTQMGNDKSIKCEQNLGHDTMYWYKQDSKKFLKIMFSYNNKELIINETVPNRFSPKSPDKAHLNLHINSLELGDSAVYFCASSRESGVAEKLFFGSGTQLSVL.

This clonotype has a count of ten or more. The J gene is TRBJ1-1, the V gene TRBV12-3 or TRBV12-4; D unresolved. The CDR3 contains 15 residues. Between the trimmed V and J ends, which lost 4 bases and 1 base, there was a span of 13 bases. The CDR3 is CASSSAWTGNTEAFF. CDR3 in DNA: TGTGCCAGCAGTTCGGCCTGGACGGGGAACACTGAAGCTTTCTTT.

The chain employs TRBV12-3 or TRBV12-4 and TRBJ2-3; TRBD2 agrees at 13 bases. The CDR3 runs to 16 residues. The J segment lost 7 bases and the V segment lost 5 bases, leaving 9 bases of the junction unmatched. The CDR3 region has the DNA TGTGCCAGCAGTCCCCAACTAGCGGGAGGGCCGAATACGCAGTATTTT. It codes for CASSPQLAGGPNTQYF.

This clonotype was detected only once. Mismatch with germline at one junction end may stem from a read error. V usage is TRBV24-1 and J usage is TRBJ2-1, with 7 bases matching TRBD2. The CDR3 sequence is 17 residues long. The germline V gene has CDR1 KGHDR and CDR2 SFDVKD. CDR3 protein: CATSDLAGANSYNEQFF. As DNA, the CDR3 is TGTGCCACCAGCGATTTGGCGGGAGCGAACTCCTACAATGAGCAGTTCTTC.

The V and J genes are TRBV2 and TRBJ2-1; D gene unclear. The germline V and J ends were trimmed by 7 bases and 7 bases, with 8 bases remaining between them. CDR1 SNHLY and CDR2 FYNNEI come from the germline V gene. The CDR3 covers 11 residues. This CDR3 reads CASTQKNEQFF. The CDR3 DNA sequence: TGTGCCAGCACCCAGAAAAATGAGCAGTTCTTC.

This chain connects TRBV9 to TRBJ2-1; D gene ambiguous. CDR1 SGDLS and CDR2 YYNGEE come from the germline V gene. The ends were cut back, 0 bases at V and 7 bases at J, with 14 bases in the middle. This CDR3 has 15 residues. In DNA, the CDR3 is TGTGCCAGCAGCGTAGAGGCAGTCCTAAGGAATGAGCAGTTCTTC. Amino acid sequence: CASSVEAVLRNEQFF.

The chain employs TRBV20-1 and TRBJ2-3; D remains ambiguous. The CDR3 covers 13 residues. CDR1 and CDR2 from the germline V gene are DFQATT and SNEGSKA (reference sequence). The ends were cut back, 0 bases at V and 0 bases at J, with 4 bases in the middle. The CDR3 here is CSARDKSTDTQYF. CDR3 bases: TGCAGTGCTAGAGATAAGAGCACAGATACGCAGTATTTT.

The chain recombines TRBV14 with TRBJ2-7; possibly TRBD2 for D (5 bases). The germline gives CDR1 SGHDN, CDR2 FVKESK. The CDR3 loop spans 17 amino acids. V gave up 0 bases and J gave up 2 bases, with 17 bases separating them. The CDR3 reads CASSQELTGLAAYEQYF. The CDR3, as DNA: TGTGCCAGCAGCCAAGAATTAACGGGGTTGGCGGCCTACGAGCAGTACTTC.

This chain uses TRBV6-1 with TRBJ2-4; D perhaps matches TRBD1 (6 bases). Trimming stripped 5 bases from V and 3 bases from J, with 14 bases between. The CDR3 is 15 amino acids. Per the germline V gene, CDR1 is MNHNS and CDR2 is SASEGT. The CDR3 DNA is TGTGCCAGCAGTCTATCCGGACAGAACAAAAACATTCAGTACTTC. This sequence encodes CASSLSGQNKNIQYF.

The chain combines TRBV12-3 or TRBV12-4 with TRBJ2-1, with 10 bases matching TRBD2. Trimming at V came to 7 bases and at J to 8 bases, leaving 11 bases not matched to a gene. The CDR3 is 15 residues long. CDR3: CASTLVAGGVHEQFF. The DNA of the CDR3 is TGTGCCAGCACGCTGGTAGCGGGGGGTGTCCATGAGCAGTTCTTC.

The table lists this clonotype with a few counts. The chain recombines TRBV6-2 or TRBV6-3 with TRBJ2-7; D not certain. V was cut by 6 bases and J by 0 bases, with 15 bases left in between. Per germline, CDR1 MNHEY and CDR2 SVGEGT. The CDR3 length is 15 residues. The CDR3 protein is CASRQAGSPSYEQYF. Written as DNA, the CDR3 is TGTGCCAGCAGGCAAGCTGGATCCCCCTCCTACGAGCAGTACTTC.

In this sample, this clonotype turned up a few times. This chain connects TRBV20-1 to TRBJ2-1; 12 bases map to TRBD2. The CDR3 runs to 15 residues. Germline V gene lookup returns CDR1 DFQATT and CDR2 SNEGSKA (reference sequence). V lost 0 bases and J lost 9; bases outside the gene matches: 6. CDR3 residues: CSARDTSGRWGEQFF. CDR3 nucleotides: TGCAGTGCTAGAGATACTAGCGGGAGGTGGGGTGAGCAGTTCTTC.

The chain carries TRBV20-1 and TRBJ1-2, with 12 positions matching TRBD1. With 2 bases clipped from V and 8 bases from J, the junction kept 9 bases outside the gene matches. The germline V gene encodes CDR1 DFQATT and CDR2 SNEGSKA (reference sequence). The CDR3 runs to 15 residues. The CDR3 region is CSARTGQGAVRGYTF. DNA for the CDR3: TGCAGTGCTAGAACGGGACAGGGGGCGGTGAGGGGCTACACCTTC.

This clonotype has just one count. The V gene is TRBV7-6, the J gene TRBJ2-1, with TRBD2 matching over 14 bases. The germline CDR1 and CDR2 sequences are SGHVS and FNYEAQ. The CDR3 sequence is 18 residues long. Trimming removed 5 bases from V and 4 bases from J; junction bases left unmatched: 10. The CDR3 protein is CASSLVPGLAGVYNEQFF. The CDR3, as DNA: TGTGCCAGCAGCCTGGTCCCGGGACTAGCGGGAGTTTACAATGAGCAGTTCTTC.